Reported below is one T cell receptor (beta chain). The sample belongs to a study of cytomegalovirus exposure and HLA in healthy donors. Study information: The 550 to 800 first-cohort repertoires and the 95 to 150 validation repertoires shared the same platform, a later analysis reported.

Measured with immunoSEQ multiplex PCR; TCRdb has only the in-frame clones, and not every one. The sample shows about 240,000 clones, around 88% of them seen only once. Trimming took 5 bases from V and 4 from J, leaving 15 bases between them. The CDR3 is made up of 14 amino acids. Looked up from germline, CDR1 is PRHDT and CDR2 is FYEKMQ (reference sequence). The source of this sequence is a woman in her 30s in good health and CMV-seropositive. The chain is built from TRBV13 and TRBJ2-7; TRBD2 might be the D (5 bases). Sequencing used PBMCs. This CDR3 is CASSPLGYRYEQYF. CDR3 DNA sequence: TGTGCCAGCAGCCCACTAGGTTATAGGTACGAGCAGTACTTC.